One T cell receptor (beta chain) is described in this entry. Sequenced by immunoSEQ multiplex PCR; TCRdb stores in-frame clones only, minus some. This sample yields 150,000 to 200,000 clones, of which more than 60% are seen a single time; 13% belongs to the top ten. The sample originates from a study of blood T cell repertoires in COVID-19. At the level of the study: The analysed material was cDNA or gDNA that came from T cells, B-cell-depleted T cells, or PBMCs.

The CDR3 has 18 residues. The V end lost 3 bases, the J end lost 3 bases, and 24 bases lay between the germline ends. Germline V gives CDR1 KGHSH, CDR2 LQKENI. V is TRBV18 and J is TRBJ2-7; unclear D gene. This receptor was taken from a man aged 50 to 59 who had recovered from COVID-19. The sequenced material came from peripheral blood. The DNA of the CDR3 is TGTGCCAGCTCACCTGTCGCGGTAACCAATAGACTCTACTACGAGCAGTACTTC. As protein: CASSPVAVTNRLYYEQYF.